Listed below are T cell receptor beta chains from one sample, sequenced in a study of PD-1 blockade in mismatch repair-deficient tumors. Data came from immunoSEQ multiplex PCR; TCRdb stores just in-frame clones and leaves some out. The data hold tens of thousands of clones, with over 75% observed a single time. The source was peripheral blood, collected 12 weeks after starting pembrolizumab. The receptors derive from an adult with mismatch repair-deficient cancer. The CDR3 runs from the conserved cysteine through the conserved F or W. D genes are given only for firm matches. Some rows have no size entry. The others give once, few or many, or a class for an expanded clone.

v_gene,d_gene,abundance,j_gene,CDR3nt,CDR3aa
TRBV27,-,-,TRBJ2-7,TGTGCCAGCAGTTTCGATTCGGGAAGCCGCTACGAGCAGTACTTC,CASSFDSGSRYEQYF
TRBV10-2,-,-,TRBJ2-6,TGCGCCAGCAGTGAGAAGGGCCCCCTCTCTGGGGCCAACGTCCTGACTTTC,CASSEKGPLSGANVLTF
TRBV6-5,-,few,TRBJ1-1,TGTGCCAGCAGTGGGCCTAACACTGAAGCTTTCTTT,CASSGPNTEAFF
TRBV25-1,TRBD2,-,TRBJ2-7,TGTGCCAGCAGTGAGGCTAGCGGGCGCTACGAGCAGTACTTC,CASSEASGRYEQYF
TRBV18,TRBD1,-,TRBJ1-5,TGTGCCAGCTCACCTGGGACAGGGGGGCAGCCCCAGCATTTT,CASSPGTGGQPQHF
TRBV4-1,TRBD1,-,TRBJ2-5,TGCGCCAGCAGCCAAGTGTGGCAGGGGGACGAGACCCAGTACTTC,CASSQVWQGDETQYF
TRBV6-5,TRBD1,-,TRBJ1-2,TGTGCCAGCAGTTACATTAACAGGGGGGGCGGCTACACCTTC,CASSYINRGGGYTF
TRBV6-5,TRBD1,many,TRBJ1-2,TGTGCCAGCAGTTACCTGTCGACAGGGGCGAACTATGGCTACACCTTC,CASSYLSTGANYGYTF
TRBV9,-,-,TRBJ2-3,TGTGCCAGCAGCCCGGGTACAGATACGCAGTATTTT,CASSPGTDTQYF
TRBV5-1,-,-,TRBJ2-2,TGCGCCAGCAGCTGGGTCGGGAGCGGGCTTGCCGGGGAGCTGTTTTTT,CASSWVGSGLAGELFF
TRBV5-1,-,-,TRBJ2-1,TGCGCCAGCAGCTCGCTGGGGGCCTTGAGCTCCTACAATGAGCAGTTCTTC,CASSSLGALSSYNEQFF
TRBV9,TRBD2,-,TRBJ2-2,TGTGCCAGCAGCGGACCGAGGGAGGGACGCTCGAGCACCGGGGAGCTGTTTTTT,CASSGPREGRSSTGELFF
TRBV19,-,-,TRBJ1-4,TGTGCCAGTAGTTCCCGGACACCCGGCGCCTATAATGAAAAACTGTTTTTT,CASSSRTPGAYNEKLFF
TRBV5-4,TRBD1,-,TRBJ1-1,TGTGCCAGCAGCTGGGGACAGGCTAAGAGCACTGAAGCTTTCTTT,CASSWGQAKSTEAFF
TRBV19,TRBD1,-,TRBJ1-1,TGTGCCAGTGCTCTCGGACAGGGTGGGACTGAAGCTTTCTTT,CASALGQGGTEAFF
TRBV19,TRBD2,once,TRBJ2-3,TGTGCCAGTAGTATAGATATAACTAGCGGGAGTGCAGATACGCAGTATTTT,CASSIDITSGSADTQYF
TRBV29-1,-,-,TRBJ2-2,TGCAGCGTTGAATTCTCAGGGTGGCAAACCGGGGAGCTGTTTTTT,CSVEFSGWQTGELFF
TRBV14,-,few,TRBJ2-1,TGTGCCAGCAGTCTAGGAGGCCCTTACAATGAGCAGTTCTTC,CASSLGGPYNEQFF
TRBV7-9,-,-,TRBJ2-1,TGTGCCAGCAGCTTACCGGACAATGAGCAGTTCTTC,CASSLPDNEQFF
TRBV6-5,-,-,TRBJ2-5,TGTGCCAGCAGTTACTCAACAGGGTATGGGCAAGAGACCCAGTACTTC,CASSYSTGYGQETQYF
TRBV30,TRBD2,-,TRBJ2-3,TGTGCCTGGAGTACCGGGACTAGCGGGAGCCTGACGGATACGCAGTATTTT,CAWSTGTSGSLTDTQYF
TRBV9,TRBD2,-,TRBJ2-2,TGTGCCAGCAGCTTCCGGTCGGGCGGGAGGGCCCTCGGGGAGCTGTTTTTT,CASSFRSGGRALGELFF
TRBV28,-,-,TRBJ1-1,TGTGCCAGCAGTCCGCATTCGGGGGCTAACACTGAAGCTTTCTTT,CASSPHSGANTEAFF
TRBV29-1,-,-,TRBJ2-7,TGCAGCGTGGCGGGATACGTGGGGAACTACGAGCAGTACTTC,CSVAGYVGNYEQYF
TRBV5-4,-,once,TRBJ2-1,TGTGCCAGCAGTCGGGACTCCCGCACCTCCAATGAGCAGTTCTTC,CASSRDSRTSNEQFF
TRBV7-9,-,-,TRBJ2-3,TGTGCCAGCAGCTTTGCGGGGATGAGCACAGATACGCAGTATTTT,CASSFAGMSTDTQYF
TRBV9,-,-,TRBJ2-2,TGTGCGTTAACTAGCCAGAACACCGGGGAGCTGTTTTTT,CALTSQNTGELFF
TRBV19,-,-,TRBJ2-7,TGTGCCAGTAGTACAACTTACTCCCTTTCCTACGAGCAGTACTTC,CASSTTYSLSYEQYF
TRBV5-8,-,-,TRBJ1-5,TGTGCCAGCAGCTTGGGGCCTACCCCAAGCAATCAGCCCCAGCATTTT,CASSLGPTPSNQPQHF
TRBV30,-,-,TRBJ1-4,TGTGCCTGGAGTCCAGGGAAAGGACTTAGTGGTGAAAAACTGTTTTTT,CAWSPGKGLSGEKLFF
TRBV4-1,-,-,TRBJ1-1,TGCGCCAGCAGCCAAGTTAGTGGCACTGAAGCTTTCTTT,CASSQVSGTEAFF
TRBV6-6,-,-,TRBJ2-7,TGTGCCAGCAGTTACTCGGGCGGTGAAGACTCCTACGAGCAGTACTTC,CASSYSGGEDSYEQYF
TRBV30,-,few,TRBJ2-7,TGTGCCTGGGGATCAGACATGACCTACGAGCAGTACTTC,CAWGSDMTYEQYF
TRBV27,TRBD1,-,TRBJ1-1,TGTGCCAGCAGTATACAGGGGGCGATTTACTCTGAAGCTTTCTTT,CASSIQGAIYSEAFF
TRBV7-2,-,-,TRBJ1-3,TGTGCCAGCAGCTTAGTGCGTACTGGAAACACCATATATTTT,CASSLVRTGNTIYF
TRBV10-3,-,few,TRBJ2-3,TGTGCCATCAGTGAGGTTCGCCTTCGCGGAGATACGCAGTATTTT,CAISEVRLRGDTQYF
TRBV7-6,-,-,TRBJ1-1,TGTGCCAGCAGCTTAGGGCCCACAGGCTACACTGAAGCTTTCTTT,CASSLGPTGYTEAFF